Below, 6 T cell receptor beta chains from the same sample are listed, as sequenced in a study of T cell repertoires in cytomegalovirus infection. No cognate antigen is known for these TCRs. Using its own MiXCR run on the reads, TCRdb lists one record per CDR3 protein. Here the sample spans about 110,000 distinct CDR3 sequences, roughly a tenth being singletons. Sequencing used PBMCs, sequenced either directly or after in vitro stimulation (not recorded which). The receptors come from a human donor in good health (CMV status not recorded). Some clones in this sample may be carry-over from other donors' samples.

A few counts support this clonotype. This chain joins TRBV5-8 and TRBJ2-3; D might be TRBD2 (6 bases). The CDR3 consists of 14 residues. The ends were cut back, 6 bases at V and 4 bases at J, with 15 bases in the middle. The germline gives CDR1 SGHTS, CDR2 YDEGEE. CDR3 in amino acids: CASTRGGSSDTQYF. The CDR3 coding sequence is TGTGCCAGCACCAGAGGAGGGAGCTCAGATACGCAGTATTTT.

This clonotype has only a few counts. The chain is built from TRBV20-1 and TRBJ1-1; D unresolved. CDR1 and CDR2 from the germline V gene are DFQATT and SNEGSKA (reference sequence). There are 12 residues in the CDR3. V lost 2 bases and J lost 1, with 5 bases in between. The CDR3 nucleotides are TGCAGTGCTAGATCACGGAACACTGAAGCTTTCTTT. It specifies CSARSRNTEAFF.

This clonotype was found many times. The chain links TRBV27 to TRBJ2-1, with 7 bases aligning to TRBD2. Germline V lookup: CDR1 MNHEY, CDR2 SMNVEV (reference sequence). The V segment lost 6 bases and the J segment 5 bases; nucleotides outside the gene matches: 13. The CDR3 sequence is 16 residues long. The CDR3 region is CASSLGTASGHNEQFF. Written as DNA, the CDR3 is TGTGCCAGCAGCCTAGGGACGGCTAGCGGCCACAATGAGCAGTTCTTC.

The gene calls are TRBV2 and TRBJ1-2; 8 bases are shared with TRBD1. The germline V gene encodes CDR1 SNHLY and CDR2 FYNNEI. Trimming at V came to 4 bases and at J to 4 bases, leaving 5 bases not matched to a gene. The CDR3 has 14 amino acids. CDR3 in DNA: TGTGCCAGCAGTGCGGCAGGGGGCCCCTATGGCTACACCTTC. It codes for CASSAAGGPYGYTF.

The table lists this clonotype with a few counts. The chain couples TRBV10-3 to TRBJ1-6, with 10 bases aligning to TRBD1. This CDR3 contains 14 residues. Germline V gene sequence: CDR1 ENHRY, CDR2 SYGVKD. J gave up 10 bases and V 4 bases, and 4 bases lay outside the gene matches. CDR3 bases: TGTGCCATCAGTGCCGGGACAGGGGAGTCACCCCTCCACTTT. This sequence encodes CAISAGTGESPLHF.

This clonotype was seen at least ten times. This sequence joins TRBV7-7 and TRBJ2-7; D gene ambiguous. The CDR3 is 14 amino acids. Looked up from germline, CDR1 is SSHAT and CDR2 is FNYEAQ (reference sequence). CDR3 nucleotide sequence: TGTGCTAGCAACGTTAGTCAGGAGACCTACGAGCAGTACGTC. This sequence encodes CASNVSQETYEQYV.